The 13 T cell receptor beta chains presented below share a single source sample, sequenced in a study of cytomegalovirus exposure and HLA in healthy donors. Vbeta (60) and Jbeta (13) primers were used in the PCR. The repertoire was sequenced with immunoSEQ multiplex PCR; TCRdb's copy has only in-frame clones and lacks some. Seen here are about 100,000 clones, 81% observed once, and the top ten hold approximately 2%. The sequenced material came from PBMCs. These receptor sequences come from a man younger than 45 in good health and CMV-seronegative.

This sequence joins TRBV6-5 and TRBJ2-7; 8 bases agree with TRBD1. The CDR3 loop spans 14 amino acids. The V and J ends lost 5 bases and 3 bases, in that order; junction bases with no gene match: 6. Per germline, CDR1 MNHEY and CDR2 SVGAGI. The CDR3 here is CASSPTGGGYEQYF. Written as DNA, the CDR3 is TGTGCCAGCAGTCCTACAGGGGGAGGCTACGAGCAGTACTTC.

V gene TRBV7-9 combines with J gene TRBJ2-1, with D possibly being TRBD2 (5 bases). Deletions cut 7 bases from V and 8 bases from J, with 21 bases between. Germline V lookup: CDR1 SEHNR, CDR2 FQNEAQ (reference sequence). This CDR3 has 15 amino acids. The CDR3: CASTNSRNRRHEQFF. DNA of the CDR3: TGTGCCAGCACCAATTCACGGAATAGGAGGCATGAGCAGTTCTTC.

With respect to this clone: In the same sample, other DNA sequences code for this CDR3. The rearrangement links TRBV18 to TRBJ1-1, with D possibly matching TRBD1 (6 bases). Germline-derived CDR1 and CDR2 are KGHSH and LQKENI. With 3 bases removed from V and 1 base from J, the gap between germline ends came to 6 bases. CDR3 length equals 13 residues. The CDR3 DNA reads TGTGCCAGCTCACCGGGACAGAACACTGAAGCTTTCTTT. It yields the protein CASSPGQNTEAFF.

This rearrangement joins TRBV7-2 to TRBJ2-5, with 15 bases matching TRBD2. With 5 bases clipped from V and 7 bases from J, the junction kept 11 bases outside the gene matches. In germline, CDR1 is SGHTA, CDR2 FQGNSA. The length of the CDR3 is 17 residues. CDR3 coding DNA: TGTGCCAGCAGCGGACTAGCGGGAGGGCCCACTGTGGGGACCCAGTACTTC. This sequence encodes CASSGLAGGPTVGTQYF.

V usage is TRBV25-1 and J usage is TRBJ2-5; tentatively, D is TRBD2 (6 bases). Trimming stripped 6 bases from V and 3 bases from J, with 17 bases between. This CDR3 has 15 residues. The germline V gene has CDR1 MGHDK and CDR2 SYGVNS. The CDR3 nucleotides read TGTGCCAGCAGAGGGTTGGGGGGAGAAGAAGAGACCCAGTACTTC. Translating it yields CASRGLGGEEETQYF. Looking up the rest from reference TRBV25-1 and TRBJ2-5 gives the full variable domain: EADIYQTPRYLVIGTGKKITLECSQTMGHDKMYWYQQDPGMELHLIHYSYGVNSTEKGDLSSESTVSRIRTEHFPLTLESARPSHTSQYLCASRGLGGEEETQYFGPGTRLLVL.

In DNA form, the CDR3 reads TGTGCCTGGAGCCCACGGGGGGGGAGGGAGACCCAGTACTTC. It specifies CAWSPRGGRETQYF. The genes are TRBV30 and TRBJ2-5; 8 nucleotides agree with TRBD2. The CDR3 loop spans 14 amino acids. The V segment lost 3 bases and the J segment 5 bases; nucleotides outside the gene matches: 8. Per germline, CDR1 GTSNPN and CDR2 SVGIG (reference sequence).

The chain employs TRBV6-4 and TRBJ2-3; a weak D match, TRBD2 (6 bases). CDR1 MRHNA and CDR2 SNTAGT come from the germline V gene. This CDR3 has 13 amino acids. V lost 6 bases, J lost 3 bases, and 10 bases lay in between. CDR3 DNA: TGTGCCAGCAGCGGGAGAGAGACAGATACGCAGTATTTT. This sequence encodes CASSGRETDTQYF.

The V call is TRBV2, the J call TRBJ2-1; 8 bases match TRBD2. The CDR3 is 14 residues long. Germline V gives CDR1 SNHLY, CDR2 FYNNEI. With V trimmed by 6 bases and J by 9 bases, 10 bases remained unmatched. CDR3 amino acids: CASRGRLASGEQFF. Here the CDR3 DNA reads TGTGCCAGCAGGGGAAGACTAGCGTCAGGTGAGCAGTTCTTC.

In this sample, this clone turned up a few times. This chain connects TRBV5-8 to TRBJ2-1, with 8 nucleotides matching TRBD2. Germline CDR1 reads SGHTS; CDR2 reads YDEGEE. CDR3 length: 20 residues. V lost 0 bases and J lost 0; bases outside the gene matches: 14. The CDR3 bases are TGTGCCAGCAGCTTGGAAGTATCCAGCGGGAGTCCCAGCTCCTACAATGAGCAGTTCTTC. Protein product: CASSLEVSSGSPSSYNEQFF.

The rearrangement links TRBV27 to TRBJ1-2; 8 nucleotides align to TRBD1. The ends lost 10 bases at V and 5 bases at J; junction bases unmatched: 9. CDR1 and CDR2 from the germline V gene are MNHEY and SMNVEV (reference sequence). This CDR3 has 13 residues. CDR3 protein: CATSGQDFYGYTF. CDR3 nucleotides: TGTGCCACATCGGGACAGGACTTTTATGGCTACACCTTC.

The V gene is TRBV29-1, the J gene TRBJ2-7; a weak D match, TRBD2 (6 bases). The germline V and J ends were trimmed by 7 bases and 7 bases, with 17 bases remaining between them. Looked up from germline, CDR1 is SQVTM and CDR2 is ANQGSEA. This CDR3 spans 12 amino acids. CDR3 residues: CSARVASAEQYF. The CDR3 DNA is TGCAGCGCTCGAGTGGCTAGCGCTGAGCAGTACTTC.

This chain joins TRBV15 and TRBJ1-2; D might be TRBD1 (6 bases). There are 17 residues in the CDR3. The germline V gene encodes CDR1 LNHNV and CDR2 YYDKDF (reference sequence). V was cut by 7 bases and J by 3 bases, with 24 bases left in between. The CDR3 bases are TGTGCCACCACAAACCCTGTGAGACAGGTCGGATACTATGGCTACACCTTC. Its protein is CATTNPVRQVGYYGYTF. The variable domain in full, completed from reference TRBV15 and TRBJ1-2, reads DAMVIQNPRYQVTQFGKPVTLSCSQTLNHNVMYWYQQKSSQAPKLLFHYYDKDFNNEADTPDNFQSRRPNTSFCFLDIRSPGLGDTAMYLCATTNPVRQVGYYGYTFGSGTRLTVV.

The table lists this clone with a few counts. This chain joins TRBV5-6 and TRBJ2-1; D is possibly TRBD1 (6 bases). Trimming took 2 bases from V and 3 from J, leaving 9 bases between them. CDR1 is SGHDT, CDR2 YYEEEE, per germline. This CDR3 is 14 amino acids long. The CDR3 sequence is CASSLGTFYNEQFF. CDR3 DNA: TGTGCCAGCAGCTTAGGGACATTCTACAATGAGCAGTTCTTC.